Listed below are T cell receptor beta chains from one sample, sequenced in a study of control samples from healthy donors and cancer patients. Repertoires were generated with immunoSEQ multiplex PCR, while TCRdb's copy carries only in-frame clones and drops some. The data contain about 85,000 clones, over 75% of them singletons. Sequences were obtained from blood. The origin of the receptors is a woman between 18 and 29 years old in good health. CDR3s include the opening cysteine and the closing phenylalanine or tryptophan. The D gene is left open where the match is weak. Rows may omit the clone size; those that give it use once, few, many or a size class.

cdr3_nt	cdr3_aa	clone_size	j_call	v_call	d_call
TGCAGTGCTAGTAACAGGGATCATGGCTACACCTTC	CSASNRDHGYTF	NA	TRBJ1-2	TRBV20-1	NA
TGTGCCAGCAGTTTAACCGGGCCCCAGCATTTT	CASSLTGPQHF	NA	TRBJ1-5	TRBV12-3/TRBV12-4	NA
TGTGCCAGCACTATTAAGACAGGCTACGAGCAGTACTTC	CASTIKTGYEQYF	NA	TRBJ2-7	TRBV27	NA
TGTGCCAGCAGCGTAGAGGCACAGGTTTACACAGATACGCAGTATTTT	CASSVEAQVYTDTQYF	NA	TRBJ2-3	TRBV9	NA
TGTGCCAGCAGTAGGACTGTCGAAATCTACGAGCAGTACTTC	CASSRTVEIYEQYF	NA	TRBJ2-7	TRBV6-5	NA
TGTGCCAGCAGCTTGCTCCTCACCGGGGAGCTGTTTTTT	CASSLLLTGELFF	NA	TRBJ2-2	TRBV5-6	NA
TGTGCCAGCAGTTCAGTGGGGACAGCTTCTGGAAACACCATATATTTT	CASSSVGTASGNTIYF	NA	TRBJ1-3	TRBV11-2	TRBD1
TGTGCCAGCAGCTCCCAACAGGGTTACTGGCATGGCTACACCTTC	CASSSQQGYWHGYTF	NA	TRBJ1-2	TRBV21-1	NA
TGTGCCAGCAGCTTAGGGCGGGTGCCGAGAATAGCTTTCTTT	CASSLGRVPRIAFF	NA	TRBJ1-1	TRBV7-8	NA
TGTGCCAGCAGCTATGACAGGGGCACAGATACGCAGTATTTT	CASSYDRGTDTQYF	NA	TRBJ2-3	TRBV5-5	TRBD1
TGCGCCAGCAGCTCGGGGGACGATGGGGGTACTGAAGCTTTCTTT	CASSSGDDGGTEAFF	NA	TRBJ1-1	TRBV5-1	NA
TGTGCCAGCAGCGTAGCTGGAGAAGGGTCGGACGAGCAGTACTTC	CASSVAGEGSDEQYF	NA	TRBJ2-7	TRBV9	NA
TGTGCCAGCAGTCAAACGCTGGGGACAGAAGCTTTCTTT	CASSQTLGTEAFF	once	TRBJ1-1	TRBV5-5	NA
TGCGCCAGCAGCTTGGCCTCGGCCGCGGATACGCAGTATTTT	CASSLASAADTQYF	NA	TRBJ2-3	TRBV5-1	NA
TGCGCCAGCAGCCAACAGACAGGGTTCGGCACTGAAGCTTTCTTT	CASSQQTGFGTEAFF	NA	TRBJ1-1	TRBV4-1	TRBD1
TGCAGTGCTAGTTCGACAATCTATGGCTACACCTTC	CSASSTIYGYTF	NA	TRBJ1-2	TRBV20-1	NA
TGCGCCAGCAGCCCCCTTCGACCGGTCGGGACCGGGGAGCTGTTTTTT	CASSPLRPVGTGELFF	NA	TRBJ2-2	TRBV5-1	NA
TGTGCCAGCAGCGATGGACTAGCGGGGTTTGAGCAGTTCTTC	CASSDGLAGFEQFF	NA	TRBJ2-1	TRBV25-1	TRBD2
TGTGCCAGCAGCGTATCCTCGCGGGGGACCTTTAACTATGGCTACACCTTC	CASSVSSRGTFNYGYTF	NA	TRBJ1-2	TRBV5-6	NA
TGCAGCGTGGGGACAGCCATGAACACTGAAGCTTTCTTT	CSVGTAMNTEAFF	NA	TRBJ1-1	TRBV29-1	TRBD1
TGTGCCAGCAGCTTAGTGACAGGGGACGGCTACACCTTC	CASSLVTGDGYTF	NA	TRBJ1-2	TRBV7-9	TRBD1
TGCGCCAGCAGCCAAGTGGTTAGCGGGGGGCGAGGTACGCAGTATTTT	CASSQVVSGGRGTQYF	NA	TRBJ2-3	TRBV4-1	TRBD2
TGTGTAGGGGGCGAAGACTATGGCTACACCTTC	CVGGEDYGYTF	NA	TRBJ1-2	TRBV6-5	TRBD1
TGTGCCAGCAGCCTTGGGACAGGGGTCAGGACTGAAGCTTTCTTT	CASSLGTGVRTEAFF	once	TRBJ1-1	TRBV3-1/TRBV3-2	TRBD1
TGTGCCAGTAGTACCGAGGCGGGTTCCTACGAGCAGTACTTC	CASSTEAGSYEQYF	NA	TRBJ2-7	TRBV19	NA
TGTGCCAGCAGCGTAGCGTCCAGGGTCCGAGGCTATGGCTACACCTTC	CASSVASRVRGYGYTF	NA	TRBJ1-2	TRBV9	NA
TGTGCCACCAGCGGATCCCATCAGGGGGCGCATGGCTACACCTTC	CATSGSHQGAHGYTF	NA	TRBJ1-2	TRBV15	TRBD1
TGTGCCAGCAGCCAAGATCCTGCTGACGGACGTGGCTACACCTTC	CASSQDPADGRGYTF	few	TRBJ1-2	TRBV3-1/TRBV3-2	NA
TGCGCCAGCAGCCCCTCCCCACTCGGGGATACGCAGTATTTT	CASSPSPLGDTQYF	few	TRBJ2-3	TRBV5-1	NA
TGTGCCAGCAGCCTCCTCTTCGGGGGGGCCGTGGAGACCCAGTACTTC	CASSLLFGGAVETQYF	once	TRBJ2-5	TRBV11-2	TRBD2
TGTGCCAGCAGCCAAGGACGGCTCTCTGGAAACACCATATATTTT	CASSQGRLSGNTIYF	NA	TRBJ1-3	TRBV7-9	NA
TGTGCCAGCAGTTTGGCCTCCACTGAAGCTTTCTTT	CASSLASTEAFF	NA	TRBJ1-1	TRBV12-3/TRBV12-4	NA
TGCGCCAGCAGCTTGATGGGGACTTACTACGGGGGCTCTGGAAACACCATATATTTT	CASSLMGTYYGGSGNTIYF	NA	TRBJ1-3	TRBV5-1	NA
TGTGCCAGCAGCTTTAGTAAGAACACTGAAGCTTTCTTT	CASSFSKNTEAFF	NA	TRBJ1-1	TRBV11-3	NA
TGTGCCAGCAGTCCCTCACAGGGGACGGTCATTTACAATGAGCAGTTCTTC	CASSPSQGTVIYNEQFF	NA	TRBJ2-1	TRBV6-6	TRBD1
TGCGCCAGCAGTCTACAGGGAAACACTGAAGCTTTCTTT	CASSLQGNTEAFF	NA	TRBJ1-1	TRBV23-1	NA
TGTGCCAGCAGTCGGGGTCCGGGCCCAGAGAATTCACCCCTCCACTTT	CASSRGPGPENSPLHF	NA	TRBJ1-6	TRBV27	NA
TGTGCCAGCAGCTTAGCGGGCCAGAACTATGGCTACACCTTC	CASSLAGQNYGYTF	NA	TRBJ1-2	TRBV7-9	NA
TGTGCCAGCAGTGGTACGCCCTACGCGCAGTATTTT	CASSGTPYAQYF	once	TRBJ2-3	TRBV2	NA
TGCGCCAGCAGCCCTAGCGGGGGGGCCGCAGATACGCAGTATTTT	CASSPSGGAADTQYF	NA	TRBJ2-3	TRBV5-1	TRBD2
TGTGCCAGCAGCGGTCGCGGTCCCGCAACTAATGAAAAACTGTTTTTT	CASSGRGPATNEKLFF	NA	TRBJ1-4	TRBV2	NA
TGTGCCAGCAGCCTGGGACAGGCGGCCACTGAAGCTTTCTTT	CASSLGQAATEAFF	NA	TRBJ1-1	TRBV27	TRBD1
TGTGCCAGCAGCCAAGGGATAGCGGGTTACCAAGAGACCCAGTACTTC	CASSQGIAGYQETQYF	NA	TRBJ2-5	TRBV14	TRBD2
TGCGCCAGCAGCTTTACTAGCGGGGGAGAGACCCAGTACTTC	CASSFTSGGETQYF	once	TRBJ2-5	TRBV5-1	TRBD2
TGTGCCAGCAGCTCCAATCCGGCAGGCTATGGCTACACCTTC	CASSSNPAGYGYTF	NA	TRBJ1-2	TRBV7-3	NA
TGTGCCAGCAGCTTAGGTTGGTTGGCAGGGGAGTACTTC	CASSLGWLAGEYF	NA	TRBJ2-7	TRBV7-2	NA
TGTGCCAGCAGTTCGGGGGCAGGGTTGGGCTACACCTTC	CASSSGAGLGYTF	NA	TRBJ1-2	TRBV12-3/TRBV12-4	NA
TGTGCCAGCTCCCCCGCCGCAATTGCCCAGCCCCAGCATTTT	CASSPAAIAQPQHF	NA	TRBJ1-5	TRBV18	NA
TGTGCCAGCAGTTCCCGGGGGTTTCAAGACGAGCAGTACTTC	CASSSRGFQDEQYF	NA	TRBJ2-7	TRBV28	NA
TGTGCCAGCAGGGACGGTAGGGCTGAAGCTTTCTTT	CASRDGRAEAFF	once	TRBJ1-1	TRBV11-1	NA
TGTGCCAGCAGCTTGTCCGCTACAGGGAAAGGTAATGAGCAGTTCTTC	CASSLSATGKGNEQFF	NA	TRBJ2-1	TRBV5-6	NA
TGTGCCAGCAGCGTAGTACAGGGTGACAATGAGCAGTTCTTC	CASSVVQGDNEQFF	NA	TRBJ2-1	TRBV9	NA